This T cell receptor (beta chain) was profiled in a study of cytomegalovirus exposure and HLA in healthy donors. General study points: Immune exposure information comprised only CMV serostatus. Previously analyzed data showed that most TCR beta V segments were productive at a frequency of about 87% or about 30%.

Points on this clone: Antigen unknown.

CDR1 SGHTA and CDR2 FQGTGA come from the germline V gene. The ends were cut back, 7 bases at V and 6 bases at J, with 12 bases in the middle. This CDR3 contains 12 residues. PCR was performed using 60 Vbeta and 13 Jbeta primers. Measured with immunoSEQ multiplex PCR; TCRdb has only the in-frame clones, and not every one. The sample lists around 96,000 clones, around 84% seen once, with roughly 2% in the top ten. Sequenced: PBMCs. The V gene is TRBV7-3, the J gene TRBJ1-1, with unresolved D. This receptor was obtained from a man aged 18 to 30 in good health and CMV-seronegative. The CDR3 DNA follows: TGTGCCAGCATCGACACCTATTCTGAAGCTTTCTTT. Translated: CASIDTYSEAFF.